This T cell receptor beta chain was captured by sequencing in a study of regulatory T cells in long-lasting Graves disease. Germline assignment: CDR1 SGHAT and CDR2 FQNNGV. The length of the CDR3 is 14 residues. With 5 bases clipped from V and 6 bases from J, the junction kept 5 bases outside the gene matches. Time point described: persistent/refractory GD, antithyroid drugs over 5 years with positive TRAb. PBMCs were the source of the RNA used for TCR sequencing. Study observations and caveats: Persistent patients shared more public clonotypes (2,741) than newly diagnosed patients (about 1,000).

Researchers made TCR beta libraries by using iRepertoire HTBI primers and running Arm-PCR on CDR3 regions. TCRdb analysed the multiplex PCR reads with MiXCR anew, one entry per CDR3 protein. The repertoire has approximately 690,000 distinct CDR3 sequences, approximately 29% of them found once; the top ten carry about 40%. Comments on this clonotype: Its matching antigen is unknown.

This material consisted of peripheral blood mononuclear cells (PBMCs), taken when the disease was refractory, from a patient treated with antithyroid drugs. This receptor was taken from a female donor with Graves disease. The V call is TRBV11-2, the J call TRBJ2-3; 10 positions match TRBD2. The CDR3 coding sequence is TGTGCCAGCAGCCCAGCGGGAGGGATGGATACGCAGTATTTT. This encodes CASSPAGGMDTQYF.